Listed below are T cell receptor beta chains from one sample, sequenced in a study of human T cells and chemical hapten exposure. TCRdb fed the RACE reads into MiXCR, producing one record per CDR3 protein. The sample includes fewer than 500,000 distinct CDR3 sequences, more than 4.5% seen only once; the top ten take under 2.5%. The sample was whole blood, taken in connection with sensitization to the hapten diphenylcyclopropenone (DPC). Every receptor here comes from a woman aged 45-60 years with alopecia areata. Some clones in this sample may be carry-over from other donors' samples. Each CDR3 is given with its conserved first and last residue. Each record gives: clone size, D gene, V gene, J gene, CDR3 length, CDR3 protein, CDR3 DNA. The D gene is left open where the match is weak. The listing skips clone size in some rows; elsewhere it reads once, few, many or a size class.

clone_size: .; d_call: .; v_call: TRBV12-3/TRBV12-4; j_call: TRBJ1-2; cdr3_length: 14; cdr3_aa: CASSGDWRAGGYTF; cdr3_nt: TGTGCCAGCAGTGGGGACTGGAGGGCGGGCGGCTACACCTTC
clone_size: few; d_call: TRBD1; v_call: TRBV28; j_call: TRBJ1-1; cdr3_length: 17; cdr3_aa: CASSFVGWDRGLTEAFF; cdr3_nt: TGTGCCAGCAGTTTCGTCGGTTGGGACAGGGGGCTCACTGAAGCTTTCTTT
clone_size: many; d_call: .; v_call: TRBV29-1; j_call: TRBJ2-1; cdr3_length: 12; cdr3_aa: CSVEDNLDEQFF; cdr3_nt: TGCAGCGTTGAAGATAATCTGGATGAGCAGTTCTTC
clone_size: many; d_call: .; v_call: TRBV29-1; j_call: TRBJ1-2; cdr3_length: 12; cdr3_aa: CSAPQGVDGYTF; cdr3_nt: TGCAGCGCACCACAGGGAGTCGATGGCTACACCTTC
clone_size: few; d_call: .; v_call: TRBV12-3/TRBV12-4; j_call: TRBJ2-1; cdr3_length: 13; cdr3_aa: CASTLGFYNEQFF; cdr3_nt: TGTGCCAGCACCCTGGGATTTTACAATGAGCAGTTCTTC
clone_size: many; d_call: .; v_call: TRBV10-1; j_call: TRBJ1-1; cdr3_length: 11; cdr3_aa: CASRALTEAFF; cdr3_nt: TGCGCCAGCAGGGCCCTCACTGAAGCTTTCTTT
clone_size: .; d_call: TRBD1; v_call: TRBV19; j_call: TRBJ2-5; cdr3_length: 14; cdr3_aa: CASSRDRNQETQYF; cdr3_nt: TGTGCCAGTAGTAGGGACAGGAACCAAGAGACCCAGTACTTC
clone_size: .; d_call: .; v_call: TRBV6-5; j_call: TRBJ2-7; cdr3_length: 14; cdr3_aa: CASSYVRLAYEQYF; cdr3_nt: TGTGCCAGCAGTTACGTCAGGCTAGCCTACGAGCAGTACTTC
clone_size: once; d_call: .; v_call: TRBV27; j_call: TRBJ2-3; cdr3_length: 14; cdr3_aa: CASSTHPLEDTQYF; cdr3_nt: TGTGCCAGCAGTACCCATCCCCTGGAAGATACGCAGTATTTT
clone_size: few; d_call: .; v_call: TRBV12-3/TRBV12-4; j_call: TRBJ1-5; cdr3_length: 11; cdr3_aa: CASSYGQRQHF; cdr3_nt: TGTGCCAGCAGTTATGGACAGCGCCAGCATTTT
clone_size: .; d_call: TRBD1; v_call: TRBV9; j_call: TRBJ1-2; cdr3_length: 14; cdr3_aa: CASSVGDRGYGYTF; cdr3_nt: TGTGCCAGCAGCGTAGGAGACAGGGGCTATGGCTACACCTTC
clone_size: many; d_call: TRBD1; v_call: TRBV10-1; j_call: TRBJ1-1; cdr3_length: 13; cdr3_aa: CASSTGGHTEAFF; cdr3_nt: TGCGCCAGCAGTACAGGGGGCCATACTGAAGCTTTCTTT
clone_size: .; d_call: TRBD1; v_call: TRBV10-2; j_call: TRBJ1-5; cdr3_length: 15; cdr3_aa: CASKLDRGSIQPQHF; cdr3_nt: TGCGCCAGCAAATTGGACAGGGGGAGCATTCAGCCCCAGCATTTT
clone_size: .; d_call: TRBD1; v_call: TRBV12-3/TRBV12-4; j_call: TRBJ1-1; cdr3_length: 14; cdr3_aa: CASSFSRGLTEAFF; cdr3_nt: TGTGCCAGCAGTTTTTCCAGGGGGCTTACTGAAGCTTTCTTT
clone_size: .; d_call: .; v_call: TRBV5-1; j_call: TRBJ1-6; cdr3_length: 17; cdr3_aa: CASSLLAGVGLGAPLHF; cdr3_nt: TGCGCCAGCAGCTTGCTGGCAGGAGTTGGGCTAGGGGCACCCCTCCACTTT
clone_size: many; d_call: TRBD2; v_call: TRBV7-2; j_call: TRBJ2-7; cdr3_length: 15; cdr3_aa: CASSPTSGGNYEQYF; cdr3_nt: TGTGCCAGCAGCCCCACTAGCGGGGGGAACTACGAGCAGTACTTC
clone_size: many; d_call: .; v_call: TRBV20-1; j_call: TRBJ1-1; cdr3_length: 13; cdr3_aa: CSALDVMNTEAFF; cdr3_nt: TGCAGTGCCTTGGACGTGATGAACACTGAAGCTTTCTTT
clone_size: many; d_call: .; v_call: TRBV20-1; j_call: TRBJ1-1; cdr3_length: 14; cdr3_aa: CSALIQESNTEAFF; cdr3_nt: TGCAGTGCTCTTATTCAGGAATCGAACACTGAAGCTTTCTTT
clone_size: .; d_call: .; v_call: TRBV5-1; j_call: TRBJ2-3; cdr3_length: 15; cdr3_aa: CASSLGGFGTDAQYF; cdr3_nt: TGCGCCAGCAGCTTGGGGGGATTCGGCACAGATGCGCAGTATTTT
clone_size: .; d_call: .; v_call: TRBV5-1; j_call: TRBJ2-3; cdr3_length: 15; cdr3_aa: CASSLSTARADTQYF; cdr3_nt: TGCGCCAGCAGCTTGAGTACGGCGCGAGCAGATACGCAGTATTTT
clone_size: many; d_call: TRBD1; v_call: TRBV27; j_call: TRBJ1-5; cdr3_length: 16; cdr3_aa: CASSFSGGPGNQPQHF; cdr3_nt: TGTGCCAGCAGTTTTTCAGGGGGGCCTGGCAATCAGCCCCAGCATTTT
clone_size: .; d_call: .; v_call: TRBV4-3; j_call: TRBJ1-4; cdr3_length: 16; cdr3_aa: CASSQQGGATNEKLFF; cdr3_nt: TGCGCCAGCAGCCAGCAGGGAGGGGCAACTAATGAAAAACTGTTTTTT